This T cell receptor beta chain came from a study of cytomegalovirus exposure and HLA in healthy donors. Across the whole study: One earlier analysis, a look at 200 million or so T cells, found approximately 120 million unique TCR beta sequences. General observations from the study: The productive fraction for most TCR beta V segments was about 87% or about 30% in an earlier analysis. Later, TCR association rates were found to vary by HLA locus, highest for DRB1 and lowest for HLA-C.

Per the germline V gene, CDR1 is MNHNY and CDR2 is SVGAGI (reference sequence). Deletions cut 5 bases from V and 4 bases from J, with 11 bases between. The CDR3 contains 13 residues. In the PCR, 60 Vbeta and 13 Jbeta primers were used. The repertoire was sequenced with immunoSEQ multiplex PCR; TCRdb's copy has only in-frame clones and lacks some. The sample records around 200,000 clones, over 60% being singletons. As concerns this clone: No antigen is known for it.

This receptor was identified in a man aged 40-49 years in good health and CMV-seronegative. The specimen sequenced was PBMCs. The V gene is TRBV6-6, the J gene TRBJ1-2; possibly TRBD1 for D (6 bases). CDR3 DNA sequence: TGTGCCAGCAGTCATGGACAGAGCTATGGCTACACCTTC. It yields the protein CASSHGQSYGYTF.